This T cell receptor (beta chain) was sequenced for a study of graft-versus-host responses after intestinal transplantation. Study details: Induction using anti-thymocyte globulin, followed by tacrolimus and steroids for roughly 3 years, was given to all recipients.

The data were produced by immunoSEQ multiplex PCR, yet TCRdb's version contains in-frame clones alone and is incomplete. Of approximately 70,000 clones listed, around 90% are singletons. Points on this clone: Its specificity is unknown.

The ends lost 7 bases at V and 3 bases at J; junction bases unmatched: 13. The CDR3 covers 16 residues. In germline, CDR1 is SGHRS, CDR2 YFSETQ. The sample in question was unstimulated CD8+ T cells sorted from spleen or lymph node cells, obtained before intestinal transplant. The chain links TRBV5-1 to TRBJ2-5, with 9 positions matching TRBD1. This receptor was taken from a human donor who received an intestinal transplant. The CDR3 protein is CASGPRWGTGKETQYF. The CDR3 bases are TGCGCCAGCGGCCCCAGGTGGGGGACAGGGAAAGAGACCCAGTACTTC.